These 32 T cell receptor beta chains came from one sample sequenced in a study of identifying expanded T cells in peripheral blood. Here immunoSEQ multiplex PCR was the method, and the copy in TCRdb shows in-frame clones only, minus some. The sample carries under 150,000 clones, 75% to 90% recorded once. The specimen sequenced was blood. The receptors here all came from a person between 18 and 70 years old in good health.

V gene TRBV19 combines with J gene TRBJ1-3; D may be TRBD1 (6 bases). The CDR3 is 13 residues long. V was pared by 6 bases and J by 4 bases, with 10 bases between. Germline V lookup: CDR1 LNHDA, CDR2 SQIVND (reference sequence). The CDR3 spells CASSRQVGNTIYF. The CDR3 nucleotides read TGTGCCAGTAGCCGACAGGTCGGAAACACCATATATTTT.

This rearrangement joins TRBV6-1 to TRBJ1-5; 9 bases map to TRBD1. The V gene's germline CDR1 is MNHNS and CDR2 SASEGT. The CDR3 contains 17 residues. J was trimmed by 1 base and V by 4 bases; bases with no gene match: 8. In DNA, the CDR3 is TGTGCCAGCAGTGTCCGGACAGGGGATGGAAGCAATCAGCCCCAGCATTTT. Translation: CASSVRTGDGSNQPQHF.

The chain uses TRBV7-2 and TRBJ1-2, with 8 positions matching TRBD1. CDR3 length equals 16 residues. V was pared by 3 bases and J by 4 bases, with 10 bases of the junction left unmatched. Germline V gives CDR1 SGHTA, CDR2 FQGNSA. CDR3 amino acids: CASSFSGGAISYGYTF. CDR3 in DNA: TGTGCCAGCAGCTTTTCAGGGGGCGCAATAAGCTATGGCTACACCTTC.

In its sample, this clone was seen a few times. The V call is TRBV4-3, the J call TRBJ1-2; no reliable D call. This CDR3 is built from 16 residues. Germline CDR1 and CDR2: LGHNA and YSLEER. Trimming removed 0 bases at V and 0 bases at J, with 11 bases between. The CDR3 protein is CASSQDKVRANYGYTF. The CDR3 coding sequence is TGCGCCAGCAGCCAAGATAAGGTGAGAGCTAACTATGGCTACACCTTC.

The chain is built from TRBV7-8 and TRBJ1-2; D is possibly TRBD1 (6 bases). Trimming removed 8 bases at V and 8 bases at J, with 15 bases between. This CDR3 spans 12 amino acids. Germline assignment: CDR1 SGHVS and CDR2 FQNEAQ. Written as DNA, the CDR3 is TGTGCCAGCTCAGAGCCCGGGGGCGGCTACACCTTC. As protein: CASSEPGGGYTF.

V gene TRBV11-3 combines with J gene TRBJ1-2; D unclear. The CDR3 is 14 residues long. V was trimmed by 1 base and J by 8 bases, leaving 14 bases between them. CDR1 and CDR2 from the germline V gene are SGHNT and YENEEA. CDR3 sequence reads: CASSLGELGGGYTF. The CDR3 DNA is TGTGCCAGCAGCTTAGGGGAGTTGGGAGGAGGCTACACCTTC.

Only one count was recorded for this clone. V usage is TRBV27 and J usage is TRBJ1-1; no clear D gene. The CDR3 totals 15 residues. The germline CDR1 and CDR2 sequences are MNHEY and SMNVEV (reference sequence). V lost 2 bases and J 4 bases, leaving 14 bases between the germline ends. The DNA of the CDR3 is TGTGCCAGCAGTTTAGTGGGGTATTTGACCACTGAAGCTTTCTTT. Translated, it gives CASSLVGYLTTEAFF.

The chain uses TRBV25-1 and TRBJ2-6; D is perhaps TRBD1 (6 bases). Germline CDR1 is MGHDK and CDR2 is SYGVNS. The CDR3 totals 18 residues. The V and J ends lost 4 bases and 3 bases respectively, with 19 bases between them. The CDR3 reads CASSAFWTASGGANVLTF. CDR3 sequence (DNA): TGTGCCAGCAGTGCATTTTGGACAGCCTCAGGTGGGGCCAACGTCCTGACTTTC.

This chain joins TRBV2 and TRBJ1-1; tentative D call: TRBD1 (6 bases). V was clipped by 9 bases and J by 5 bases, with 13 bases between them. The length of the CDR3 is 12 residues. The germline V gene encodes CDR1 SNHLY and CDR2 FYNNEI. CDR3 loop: CASLGQSTEAFF. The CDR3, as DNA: TGTGCCAGTCTCGGACAGTCGACTGAAGCTTTCTTT.

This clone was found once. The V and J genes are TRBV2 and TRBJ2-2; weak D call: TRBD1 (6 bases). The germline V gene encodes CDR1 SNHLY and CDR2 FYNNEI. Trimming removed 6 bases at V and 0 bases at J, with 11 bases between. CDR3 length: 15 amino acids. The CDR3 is CASRPQGSNTGELFF. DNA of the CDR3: TGTGCCAGCAGACCACAGGGCTCGAACACCGGGGAGCTGTTTTTT.

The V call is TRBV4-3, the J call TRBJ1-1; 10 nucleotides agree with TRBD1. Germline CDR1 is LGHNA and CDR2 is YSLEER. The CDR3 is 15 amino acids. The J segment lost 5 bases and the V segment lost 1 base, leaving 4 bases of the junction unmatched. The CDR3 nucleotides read TGCGCCAGCAGCCAAGGGACAGGGGGTAGAACTGAAGCTTTCTTT. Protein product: CASSQGTGGRTEAFF.

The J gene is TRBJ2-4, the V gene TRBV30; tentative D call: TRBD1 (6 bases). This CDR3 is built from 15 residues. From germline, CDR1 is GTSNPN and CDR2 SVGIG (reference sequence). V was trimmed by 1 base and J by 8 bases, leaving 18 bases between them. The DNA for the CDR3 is TGTGCCTGGAGTGCAAAATATTCAGGGGTGGACATTCAGTACTTC. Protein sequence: CAWSAKYSGVDIQYF.

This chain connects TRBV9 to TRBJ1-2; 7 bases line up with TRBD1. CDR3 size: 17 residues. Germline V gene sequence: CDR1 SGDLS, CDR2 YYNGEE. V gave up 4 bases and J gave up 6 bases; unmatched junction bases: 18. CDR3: CASSPAYAQGGDNGYTF. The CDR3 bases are TGTGCCAGCAGCCCCGCTTACGCCCAGGGGGGGGATAATGGCTACACCTTC.

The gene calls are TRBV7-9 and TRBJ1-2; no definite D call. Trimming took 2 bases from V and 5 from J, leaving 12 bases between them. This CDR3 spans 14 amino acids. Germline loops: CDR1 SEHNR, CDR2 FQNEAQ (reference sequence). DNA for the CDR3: TGTGCCAGCAGCTTAAATCCCGGATCTTATGGCTACACCTTC. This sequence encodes CASSLNPGSYGYTF.

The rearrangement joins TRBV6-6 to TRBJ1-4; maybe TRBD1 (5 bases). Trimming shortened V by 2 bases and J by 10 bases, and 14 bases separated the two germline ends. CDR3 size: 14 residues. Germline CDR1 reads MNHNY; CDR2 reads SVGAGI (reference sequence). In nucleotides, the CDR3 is TGTGCCAGCAGTTACGAACTCCTGAGGGGAAAACTGTTTTTT. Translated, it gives CASSYELLRGKLFF.

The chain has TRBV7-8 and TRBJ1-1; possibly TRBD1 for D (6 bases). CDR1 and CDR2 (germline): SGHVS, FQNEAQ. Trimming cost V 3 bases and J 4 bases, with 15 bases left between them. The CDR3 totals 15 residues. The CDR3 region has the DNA TGTGCCAGCAGCTTCATCGCGGGGGCGCCCACTGAAGCTTTCTTT. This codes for CASSFIAGAPTEAFF.

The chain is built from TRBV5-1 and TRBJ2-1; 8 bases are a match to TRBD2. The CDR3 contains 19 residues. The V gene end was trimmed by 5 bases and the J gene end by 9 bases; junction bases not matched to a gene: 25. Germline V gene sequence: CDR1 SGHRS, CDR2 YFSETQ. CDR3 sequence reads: CASSDPSLPGGAKNLEQFF. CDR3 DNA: TGCGCCAGCAGTGACCCATCTCTACCCGGGGGGGCCAAAAATCTTGAGCAGTTCTTC.

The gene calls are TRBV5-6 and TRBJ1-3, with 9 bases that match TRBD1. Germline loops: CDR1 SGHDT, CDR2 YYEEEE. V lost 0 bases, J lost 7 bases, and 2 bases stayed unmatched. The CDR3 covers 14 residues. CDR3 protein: CASSLGDRVNTIYF. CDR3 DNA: TGTGCCAGCAGCTTGGGGGACAGGGTGAACACCATATATTTT.

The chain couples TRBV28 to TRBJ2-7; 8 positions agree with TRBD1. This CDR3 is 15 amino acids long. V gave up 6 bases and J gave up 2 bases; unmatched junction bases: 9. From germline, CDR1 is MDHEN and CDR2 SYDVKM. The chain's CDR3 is CASSALGTGTYEQYF. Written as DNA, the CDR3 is TGTGCCAGCAGCGCACTGGGGACAGGAACCTACGAGCAGTACTTC.

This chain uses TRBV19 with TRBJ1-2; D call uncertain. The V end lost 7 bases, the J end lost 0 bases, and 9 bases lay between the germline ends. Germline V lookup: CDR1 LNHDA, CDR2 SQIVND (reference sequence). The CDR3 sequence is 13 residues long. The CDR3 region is CASKGRANYGYTF. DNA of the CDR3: TGTGCCAGTAAAGGCCGAGCTAACTATGGCTACACCTTC.

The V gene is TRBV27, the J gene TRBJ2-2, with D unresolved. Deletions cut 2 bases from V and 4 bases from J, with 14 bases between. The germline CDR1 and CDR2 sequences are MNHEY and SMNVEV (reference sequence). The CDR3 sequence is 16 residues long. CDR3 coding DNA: TGTGCCAGCAGTTTAATGCGCAGCCCTTTCACCGGGGAGCTGTTTTTT. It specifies CASSLMRSPFTGELFF.

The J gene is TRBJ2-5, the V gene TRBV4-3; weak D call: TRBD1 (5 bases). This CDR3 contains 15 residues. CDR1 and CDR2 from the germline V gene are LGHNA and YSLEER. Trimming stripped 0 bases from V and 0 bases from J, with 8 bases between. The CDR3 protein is CASSQDRTNQETQYF. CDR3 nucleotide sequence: TGCGCCAGCAGCCAAGATCGGACAAACCAAGAGACCCAGTACTTC.

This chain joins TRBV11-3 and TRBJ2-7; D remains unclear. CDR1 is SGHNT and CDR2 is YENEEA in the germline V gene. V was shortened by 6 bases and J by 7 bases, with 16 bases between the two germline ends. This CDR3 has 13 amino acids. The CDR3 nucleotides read TGTGCCAGCAGTATGGACGCCTTACGGGAGCAGTACTTC. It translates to CASSMDALREQYF. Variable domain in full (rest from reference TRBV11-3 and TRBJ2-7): EAGVVQSPRYKIIEKKQPVAFWCNPISGHNTLYWYLQNLGQGPELLIRYENEEAVDDSQLPKDRFSAERLKGVDSTLKIQPAELGDSAVYLCASSMDALREQYFGPGTRLTVT.

CDR3 nucleotide sequence: TGCAGTGCTAACAGGTTCGAGACCCAGTACTTC. It codes for CSANRFETQYF. The chain links TRBV20-1 to TRBJ2-5, with D perhaps TRBD1 (5 bases). Germline V gene data show CDR1 as DFQATT and CDR2 as SNEGSKA (reference sequence). The germline V and J ends were trimmed by 4 bases and 5 bases, with 8 bases remaining between them. This CDR3 is 11 amino acids long.

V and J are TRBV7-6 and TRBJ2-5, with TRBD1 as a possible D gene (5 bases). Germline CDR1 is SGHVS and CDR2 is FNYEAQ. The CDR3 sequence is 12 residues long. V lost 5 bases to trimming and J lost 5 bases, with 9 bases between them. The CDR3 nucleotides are TGTGCCAGCAGCCCCTCAGGGGAGACCCAGTACTTC. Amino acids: CASSPSGETQYF.

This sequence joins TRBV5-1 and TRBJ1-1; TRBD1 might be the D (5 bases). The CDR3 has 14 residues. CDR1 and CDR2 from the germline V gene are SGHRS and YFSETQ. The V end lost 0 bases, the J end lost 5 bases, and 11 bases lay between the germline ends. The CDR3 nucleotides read TGCGCCAGCAGCTTGGGGGACCGGCGGACTGAAGCTTTCTTT. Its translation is CASSLGDRRTEAFF. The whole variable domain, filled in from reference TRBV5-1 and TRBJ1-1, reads KAGVTQTPRYLIKTRGQQVTLSCSPISGHRSVSWYQQTPGQGLQFLFEYFSETQRNKGNFPGRFSGRQFSNSRSEMNVSTLELGDSALYLCASSLGDRRTEAFFGQGTRLTVV.

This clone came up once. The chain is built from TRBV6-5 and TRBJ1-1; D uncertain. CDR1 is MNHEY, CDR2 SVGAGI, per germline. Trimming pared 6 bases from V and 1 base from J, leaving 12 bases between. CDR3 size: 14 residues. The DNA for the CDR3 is TGTGCCAGCAGCCGGACGGTAACGAACACTGAAGCTTTCTTT. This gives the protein CASSRTVTNTEAFF.

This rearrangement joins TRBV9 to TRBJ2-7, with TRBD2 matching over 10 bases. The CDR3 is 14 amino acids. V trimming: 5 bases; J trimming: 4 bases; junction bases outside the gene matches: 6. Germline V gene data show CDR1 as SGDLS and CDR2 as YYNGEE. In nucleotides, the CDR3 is TGTGCCAGCAGTAGGACTAGCGGAGAGTACGAGCAGTACTTC. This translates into CASSRTSGEYEQYF.

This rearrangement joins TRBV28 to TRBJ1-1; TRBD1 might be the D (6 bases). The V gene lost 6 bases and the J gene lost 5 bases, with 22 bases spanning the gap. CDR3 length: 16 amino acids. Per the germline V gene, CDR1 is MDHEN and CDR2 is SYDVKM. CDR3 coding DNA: TGTGCCAGCAGCACCGGGCCGGGAGGGGGAAGGACTGAAGCTTTCTTT. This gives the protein CASSTGPGGGRTEAFF.

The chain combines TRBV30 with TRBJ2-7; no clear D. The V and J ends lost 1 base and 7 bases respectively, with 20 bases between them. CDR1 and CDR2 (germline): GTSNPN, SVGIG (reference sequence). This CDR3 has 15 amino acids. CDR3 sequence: CAWSGYGDPRMEQYF. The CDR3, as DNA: TGTGCCTGGAGTGGATATGGAGACCCTCGGATGGAGCAGTACTTC. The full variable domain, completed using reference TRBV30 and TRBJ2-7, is SQTIHQWPATLVQPVGSPLSLECTVEGTSNPNLYWYRQAAGRGLQLLFYSVGIGQISSEVPQNLSASRPQDRQFILSSKKLLLSDSGFYLCAWSGYGDPRMEQYFGPGTRLTVT.

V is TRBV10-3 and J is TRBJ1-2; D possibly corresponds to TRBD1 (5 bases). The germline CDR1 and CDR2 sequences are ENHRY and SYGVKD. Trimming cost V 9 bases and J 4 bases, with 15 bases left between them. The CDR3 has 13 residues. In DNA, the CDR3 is TGTGCCATACGATCGGGGGGAAGCTATGGCTACACCTTC. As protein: CAIRSGGSYGYTF.

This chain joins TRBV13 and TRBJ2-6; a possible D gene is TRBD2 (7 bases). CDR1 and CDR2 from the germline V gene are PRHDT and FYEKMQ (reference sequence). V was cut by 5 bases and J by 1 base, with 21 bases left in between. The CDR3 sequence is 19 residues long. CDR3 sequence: CASSEAGHWTQSGANVLTF. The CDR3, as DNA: TGTGCCAGCAGCGAAGCGGGACACTGGACGCAATCTGGGGCCAACGTCCTGACTTTC.